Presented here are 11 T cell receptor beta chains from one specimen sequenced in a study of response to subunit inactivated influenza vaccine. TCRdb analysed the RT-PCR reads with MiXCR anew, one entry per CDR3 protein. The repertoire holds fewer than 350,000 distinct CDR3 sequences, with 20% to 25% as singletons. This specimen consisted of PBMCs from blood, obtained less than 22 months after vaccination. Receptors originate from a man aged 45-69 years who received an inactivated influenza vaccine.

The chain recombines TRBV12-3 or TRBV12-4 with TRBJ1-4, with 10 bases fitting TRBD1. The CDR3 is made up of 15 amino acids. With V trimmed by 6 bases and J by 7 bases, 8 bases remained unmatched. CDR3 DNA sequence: TGTGCCAGCAGCCCAAGGACAGGGGGTACTGAAAAACTGTTTTTT. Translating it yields CASSPRTGGTEKLFF.

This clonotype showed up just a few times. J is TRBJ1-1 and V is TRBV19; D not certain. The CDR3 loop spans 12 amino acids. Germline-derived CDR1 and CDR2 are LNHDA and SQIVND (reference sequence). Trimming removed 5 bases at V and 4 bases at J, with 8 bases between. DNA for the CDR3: TGTGCCAGTAGTGACATTGGCACTGAAGCTTTCTTT. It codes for CASSDIGTEAFF. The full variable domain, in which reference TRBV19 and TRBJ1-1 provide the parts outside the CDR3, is DGGITQSPKYLFRKEGQNVTLSCEQNLNHDAMYWYRQDPGQGLRLIYYSQIVNDFQKGDIAEGYSVSREKKESFPLTVTSAQKNPTAFYLCASSDIGTEAFFGQGTRLTVV.

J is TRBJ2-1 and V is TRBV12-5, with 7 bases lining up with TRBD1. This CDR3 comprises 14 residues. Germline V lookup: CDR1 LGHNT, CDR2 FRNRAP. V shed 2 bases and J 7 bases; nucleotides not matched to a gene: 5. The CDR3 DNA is TGTGCTAGTGGTTTGCAGACAGGGCTTAATGAGCAGTTCTTC. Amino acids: CASGLQTGLNEQFF.

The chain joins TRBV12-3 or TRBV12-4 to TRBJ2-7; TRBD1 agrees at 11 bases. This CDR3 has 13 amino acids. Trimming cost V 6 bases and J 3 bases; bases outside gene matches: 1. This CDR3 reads CASRGTGGYEQYF. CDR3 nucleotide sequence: TGTGCCAGCAGGGGGACAGGGGGCTACGAGCAGTACTTC.

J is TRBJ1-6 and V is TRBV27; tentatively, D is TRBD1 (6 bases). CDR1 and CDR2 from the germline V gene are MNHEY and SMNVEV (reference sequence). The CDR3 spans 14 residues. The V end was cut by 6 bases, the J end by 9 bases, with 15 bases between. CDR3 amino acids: CASRSYPGASPLHF. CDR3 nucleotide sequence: TGTGCCAGCAGATCATATCCGGGGGCTTCACCCCTCCACTTT.

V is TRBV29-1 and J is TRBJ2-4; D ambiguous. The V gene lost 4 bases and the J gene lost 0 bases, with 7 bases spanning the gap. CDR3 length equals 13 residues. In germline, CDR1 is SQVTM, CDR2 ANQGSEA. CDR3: CSVVGGAKNIQYF. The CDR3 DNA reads TGCAGCGTTGTTGGCGGAGCCAAAAACATTCAGTACTTC.

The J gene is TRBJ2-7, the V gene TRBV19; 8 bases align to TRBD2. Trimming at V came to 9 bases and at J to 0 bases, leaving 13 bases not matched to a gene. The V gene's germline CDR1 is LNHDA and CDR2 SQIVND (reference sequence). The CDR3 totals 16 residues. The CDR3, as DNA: TGTGCCAGCCGACGGCGGGGGGCAGAGAGCTCCTACGAGCAGTACTTC. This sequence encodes CASRRRGAESSYEQYF.

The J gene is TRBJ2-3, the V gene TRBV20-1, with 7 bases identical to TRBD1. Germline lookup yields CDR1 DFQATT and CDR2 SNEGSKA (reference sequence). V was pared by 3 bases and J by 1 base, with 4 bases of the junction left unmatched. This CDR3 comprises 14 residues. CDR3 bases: TGCAGTGCTAGGAAGGGGGCCGGCACAGATACGCAGTATTTT. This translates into CSARKGAGTDTQYF.

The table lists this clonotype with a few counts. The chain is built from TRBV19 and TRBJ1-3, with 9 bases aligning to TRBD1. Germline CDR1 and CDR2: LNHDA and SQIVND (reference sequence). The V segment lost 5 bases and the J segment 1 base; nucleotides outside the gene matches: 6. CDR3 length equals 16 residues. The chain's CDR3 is CASSPRDRASGNTIYF. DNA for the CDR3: TGTGCCAGTAGTCCGAGGGACAGGGCTTCTGGAAACACCATATATTTT.

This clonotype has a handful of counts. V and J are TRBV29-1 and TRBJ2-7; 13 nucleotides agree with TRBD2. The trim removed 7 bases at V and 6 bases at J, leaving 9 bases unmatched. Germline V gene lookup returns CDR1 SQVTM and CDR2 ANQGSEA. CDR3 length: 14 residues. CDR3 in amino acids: CSGLTSGRASEQYF. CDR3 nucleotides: TGCAGCGGTCTAACTAGCGGGAGGGCCTCCGAGCAGTACTTC.

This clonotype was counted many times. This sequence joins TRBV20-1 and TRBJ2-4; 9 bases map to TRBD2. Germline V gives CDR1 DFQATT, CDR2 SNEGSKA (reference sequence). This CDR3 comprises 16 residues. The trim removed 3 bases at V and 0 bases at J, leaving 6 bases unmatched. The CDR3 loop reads CSARVSGSGAKNIQYF. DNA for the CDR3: TGCAGTGCTAGGGTTAGCGGGAGCGGAGCCAAAAACATTCAGTACTTC.